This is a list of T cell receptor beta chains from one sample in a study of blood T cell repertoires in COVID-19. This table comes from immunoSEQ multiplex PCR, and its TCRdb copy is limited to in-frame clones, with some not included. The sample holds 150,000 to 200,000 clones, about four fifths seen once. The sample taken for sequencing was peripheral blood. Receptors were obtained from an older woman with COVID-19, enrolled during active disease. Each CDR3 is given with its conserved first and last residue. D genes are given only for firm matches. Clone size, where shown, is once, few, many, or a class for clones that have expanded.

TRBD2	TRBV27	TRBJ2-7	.	TGTGCCAGCAGTTACCGACTAGCGGGCCACGAGCAGTACTTC	CASSYRLAGHEQYF
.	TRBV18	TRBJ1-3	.	TGTGCCAGCTCACCACCGTTGGGAGGCTCTGGAAACACCATATATTTT	CASSPPLGGSGNTIYF
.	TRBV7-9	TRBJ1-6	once	TGTGCCAGCAGCTTAGTCAGGGGCGATTCACCCCTCCACTTT	CASSLVRGDSPLHF
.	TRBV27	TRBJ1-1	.	TGTGCCAGCAGTTTAAAGCTACAGAGGGGGATCGCAGCTTTCTTT	CASSLKLQRGIAAFF
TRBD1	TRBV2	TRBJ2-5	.	TGTGCCAGCAGTAGACAGGGGAATTGGGAGACCCAGTACTTC	CASSRQGNWETQYF
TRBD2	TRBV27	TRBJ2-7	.	TGTGCCAGCAGTTCTCGACTAGCCTCCTACGAGCAGTACTTC	CASSSRLASYEQYF
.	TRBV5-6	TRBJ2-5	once	TGTGCCAGCAGCTTGGCTGGGCGAGAGACCCAGTACTTC	CASSLAGRETQYF
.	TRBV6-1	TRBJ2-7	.	TGTGCCAGCAGTGAACTGTGGAGGGGCGAGCAGTACTTC	CASSELWRGEQYF
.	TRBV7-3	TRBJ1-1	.	TGTGCCAGCAGCTTAAGGGCAGGGGACCTGACTGAAGCTTTCTTT	CASSLRAGDLTEAFF
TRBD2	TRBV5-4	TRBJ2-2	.	TGTGCCAGCAGCTGGGGACTAGCGGGGAACACCGGGGAGCTGTTTTTT	CASSWGLAGNTGELFF
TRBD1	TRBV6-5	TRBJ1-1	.	TGTGCCAGCAGTCAACGACAGGGGGCGAAGGCTGAAGCTTTCTTT	CASSQRQGAKAEAFF
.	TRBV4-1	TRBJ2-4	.	TGCGCCAGCAGCCTCCTGGTAGGAGGAATTGGAGCAAACATTCAGTACTTC	CASSLLVGGIGANIQYF
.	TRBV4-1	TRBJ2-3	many	TGCGCCAGCAGCCAAGACACGTGGGAGAAGAGGGGCACAGATACGCAGTATTTT	CASSQDTWEKRGTDTQYF
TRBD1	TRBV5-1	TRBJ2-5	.	TGCGCCAGCAGCTCCACCGGGACAGGGGTTCAAGAGACCCAGTACTTC	CASSSTGTGVQETQYF
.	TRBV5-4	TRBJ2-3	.	TGTGCCAGCAGCGGCGCCTTTAGCGGAGATACGCAGTATTTT	CASSGAFSGDTQYF
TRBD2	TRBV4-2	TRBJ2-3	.	TGTGCCAGCAGCCAAGAGGGGCGACTAGCGGGACGGCGGGTAGATACGCAGTATTTT	CASSQEGRLAGRRVDTQYF
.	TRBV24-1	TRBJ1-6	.	TGTGCCACCAGTGACCCTCAACAGGACCGACTCCACTTT	CATSDPQQDRLHF
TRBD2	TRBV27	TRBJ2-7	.	TGTGCCAGCAGTTTAGATCTAGCGGGTCCCTACGAGCAGTACTTC	CASSLDLAGPYEQYF
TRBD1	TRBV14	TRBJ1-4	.	TGTGCCAGCAGCCAAGTTGGGACAGGGGTTAATGAAAAACTGTTTTTT	CASSQVGTGVNEKLFF
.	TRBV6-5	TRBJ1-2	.	TGTGCCAGCAGGCCCGACCGGGACTATGGCTACACCTTC	CASRPDRDYGYTF
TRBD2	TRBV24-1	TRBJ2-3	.	TGTGCCACCACGCCCAGCGGGGAAAGCACAGATACGCAGTATTTT	CATTPSGESTDTQYF
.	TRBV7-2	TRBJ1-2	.	TGTGCCAGCAGCAACCGCATACAGGGTGGCGGCTACACCTTC	CASSNRIQGGGYTF
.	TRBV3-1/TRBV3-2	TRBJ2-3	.	TGTGCCAGCAGCCAAGTCTCGGCAGATACGCAGTATTTT	CASSQVSADTQYF
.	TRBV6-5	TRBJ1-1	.	TGTGCCAGCAGTCAACGCGGGACGAACACTGAAGCTTTCTTT	CASSQRGTNTEAFF
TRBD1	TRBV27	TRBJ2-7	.	TGTGCCGTATGGACAGGGATCGACGAGCAGTACTTC	CAVWTGIDEQYF
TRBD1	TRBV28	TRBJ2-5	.	TGTGCCAGCAGCTCATCGACAGGGGCACCAGAGACCCAGTACTTC	CASSSSTGAPETQYF
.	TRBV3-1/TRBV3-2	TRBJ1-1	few	TGTGCCAGCAGCCGGAGACCGGGTGAAGCTTTCTTT	CASSRRPGEAFF
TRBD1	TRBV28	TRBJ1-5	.	TGTGCCAGCAGTATCGGGACAGGGTTTAGCAATCAGCCCCAGCATTTT	CASSIGTGFSNQPQHF
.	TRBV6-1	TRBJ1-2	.	TGTGCCAGCAGTGACGGTGGCTATGGCTACACCTTC	CASSDGGYGYTF
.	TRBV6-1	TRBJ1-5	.	TGTGCCAGCAGTGAGCAGGGCGGCAATCAGCCCCAGCATTTT	CASSEQGGNQPQHF
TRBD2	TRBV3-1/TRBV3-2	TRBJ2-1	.	TGTGCCAGCAGTCAAGGCGGGGCTAGCGGGGGCCGTGAGCAGTTCTTC	CASSQGGASGGREQFF
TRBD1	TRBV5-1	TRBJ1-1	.	TGCGCCAGCAGCTTTACAGGGGCACCGAACACTGAAGCTTTCTTT	CASSFTGAPNTEAFF
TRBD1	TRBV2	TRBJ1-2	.	TGTGCCAGCAGGGACCGGGACAGGGGGCGCAGGTATGGCTACACCTTC	CASRDRDRGRRYGYTF
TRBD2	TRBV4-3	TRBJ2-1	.	TGCGCCAGCAGCCACCGACTAGCGGGAGGGAACAATGAGCAGTTCTTC	CASSHRLAGGNNEQFF
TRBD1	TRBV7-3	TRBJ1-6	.	TGTGCCAGCCAACGGGACAGGGGGGAGAATTCACCCCTCCACTTT	CASQRDRGENSPLHF
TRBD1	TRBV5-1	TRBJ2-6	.	TGCGCCAGCAGCCCGACAGGGAGTAGCTCTGGGGCCAACGTCCTGACTTTC	CASSPTGSSSGANVLTF
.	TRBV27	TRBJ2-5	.	TGTGCCAGCAGTCCCTCTTCCTCCAGACAGGTTGGAAAAGAGACCCAGTACTTC	CASSPSSSRQVGKETQYF